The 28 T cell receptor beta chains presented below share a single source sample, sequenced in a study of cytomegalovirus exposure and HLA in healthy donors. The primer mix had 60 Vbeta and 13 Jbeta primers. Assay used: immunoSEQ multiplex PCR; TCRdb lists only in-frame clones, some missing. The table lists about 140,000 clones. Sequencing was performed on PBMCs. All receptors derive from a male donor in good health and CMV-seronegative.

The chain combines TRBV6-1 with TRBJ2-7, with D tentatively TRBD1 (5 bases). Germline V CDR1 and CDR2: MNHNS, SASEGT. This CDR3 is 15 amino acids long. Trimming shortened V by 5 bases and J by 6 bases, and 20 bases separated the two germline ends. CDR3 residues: CASSPFPRVAGEQYF. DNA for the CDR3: TGTGCCAGCAGTCCCTTCCCCAGGGTAGCCGGCGAGCAGTACTTC.

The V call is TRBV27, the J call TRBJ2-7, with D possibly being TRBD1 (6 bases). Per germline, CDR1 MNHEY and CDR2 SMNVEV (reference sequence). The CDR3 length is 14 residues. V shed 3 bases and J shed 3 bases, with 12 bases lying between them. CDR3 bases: TGTGCCAGCAGTTTCAGGGGCGACATCTACGAGCAGTACTTC. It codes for CASSFRGDIYEQYF.

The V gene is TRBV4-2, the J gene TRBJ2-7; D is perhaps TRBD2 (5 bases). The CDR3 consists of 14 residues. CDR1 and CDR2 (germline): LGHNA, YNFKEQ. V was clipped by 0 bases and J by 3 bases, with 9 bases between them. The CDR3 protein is CASSQDLGSYEQYF. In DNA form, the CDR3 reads TGTGCCAGCAGCCAAGACCTTGGGAGCTACGAGCAGTACTTC.

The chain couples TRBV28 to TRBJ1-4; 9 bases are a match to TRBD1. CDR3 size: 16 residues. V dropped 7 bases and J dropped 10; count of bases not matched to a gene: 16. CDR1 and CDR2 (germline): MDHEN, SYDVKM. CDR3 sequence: CASIETRGTGKRKLFF. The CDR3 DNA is TGTGCCAGCATCGAAACTCGAGGGACAGGGAAGAGAAAACTGTTTTTT. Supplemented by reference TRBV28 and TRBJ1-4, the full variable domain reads DVKVTQSSRYLVKRTGEKVFLECVQDMDHENMFWYRQDPGLGLRLIYFSYDVKMKEKGDIPEGYSVSREKKERFSLILESASTNQTSMYLCASIETRGTGKRKLFFGSGTQLSVL.

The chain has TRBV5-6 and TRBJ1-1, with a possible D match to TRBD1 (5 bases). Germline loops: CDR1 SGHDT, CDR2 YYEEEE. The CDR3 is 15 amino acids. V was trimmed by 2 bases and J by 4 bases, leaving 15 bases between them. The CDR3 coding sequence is TGTGCCAGCAGCTTATTCAGGGCCGGCGGCACTGAAGCTTTCTTT. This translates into CASSLFRAGGTEAFF.

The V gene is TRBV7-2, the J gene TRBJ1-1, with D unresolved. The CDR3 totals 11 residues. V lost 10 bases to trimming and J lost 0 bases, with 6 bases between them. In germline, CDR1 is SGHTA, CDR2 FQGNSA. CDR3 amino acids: CAMGLNTEAFF. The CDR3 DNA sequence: TGTGCCATGGGCTTGAACACTGAAGCTTTCTTT.

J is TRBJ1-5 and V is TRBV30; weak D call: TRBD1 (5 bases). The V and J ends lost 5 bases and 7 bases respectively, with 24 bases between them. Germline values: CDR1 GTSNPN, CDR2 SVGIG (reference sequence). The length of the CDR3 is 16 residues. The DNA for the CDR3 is TGTGCCTGGTCTCCAACAGACTCCCCAGGGTGGCAGCCCCAGCATTTT. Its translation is CAWSPTDSPGWQPQHF.

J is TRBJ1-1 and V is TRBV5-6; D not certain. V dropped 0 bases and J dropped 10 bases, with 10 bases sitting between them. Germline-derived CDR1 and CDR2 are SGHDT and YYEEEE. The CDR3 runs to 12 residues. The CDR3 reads CASSLGRVVAFF. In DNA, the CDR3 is TGTGCCAGCAGCTTGGGGCGGGTCGTAGCTTTCTTT.

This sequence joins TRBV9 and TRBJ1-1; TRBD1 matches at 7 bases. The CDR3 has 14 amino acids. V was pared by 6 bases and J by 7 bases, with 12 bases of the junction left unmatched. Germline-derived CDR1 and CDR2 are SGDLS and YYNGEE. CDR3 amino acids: CASTYPLTGSEAFF. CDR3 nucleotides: TGTGCCAGCACCTATCCTTTGACAGGGAGTGAAGCTTTCTTT.

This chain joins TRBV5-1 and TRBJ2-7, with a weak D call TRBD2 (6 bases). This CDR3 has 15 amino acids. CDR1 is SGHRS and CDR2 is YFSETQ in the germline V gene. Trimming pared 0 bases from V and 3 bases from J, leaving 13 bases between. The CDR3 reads CASSLALGGRYEQYF. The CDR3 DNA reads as TGCGCCAGCAGCTTGGCGCTAGGAGGGCGCTACGAGCAGTACTTC. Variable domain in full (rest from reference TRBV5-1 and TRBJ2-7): KAGVTQTPRYLIKTRGQQVTLSCSPISGHRSVSWYQQTPGQGLQFLFEYFSETQRNKGNFPGRFSGRQFSNSRSEMNVSTLELGDSALYLCASSLALGGRYEQYFGPGTRLTVT.

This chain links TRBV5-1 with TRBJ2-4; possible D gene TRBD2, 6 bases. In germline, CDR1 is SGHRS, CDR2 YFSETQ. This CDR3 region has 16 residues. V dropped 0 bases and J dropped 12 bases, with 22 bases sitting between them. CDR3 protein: CASSLGAGRSVLRQYF. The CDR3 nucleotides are TGCGCCAGCAGCTTGGGGGCAGGGAGGTCGGTACTCCGTCAGTACTTC.

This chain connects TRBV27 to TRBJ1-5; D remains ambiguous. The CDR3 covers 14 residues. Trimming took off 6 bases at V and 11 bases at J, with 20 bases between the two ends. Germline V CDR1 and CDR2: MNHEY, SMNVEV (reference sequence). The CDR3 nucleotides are TGTGCCAGCAGCATCCTCGGCAGCCAGGCGACCCAGCATTTT. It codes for CASSILGSQATQHF.

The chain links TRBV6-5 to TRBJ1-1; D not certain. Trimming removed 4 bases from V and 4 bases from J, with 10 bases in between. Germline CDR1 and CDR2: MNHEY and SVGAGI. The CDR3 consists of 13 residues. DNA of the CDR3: TGTGCCAGCAGTTGGGAGGAGTTCACTGAAGCTTTCTTT. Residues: CASSWEEFTEAFF.

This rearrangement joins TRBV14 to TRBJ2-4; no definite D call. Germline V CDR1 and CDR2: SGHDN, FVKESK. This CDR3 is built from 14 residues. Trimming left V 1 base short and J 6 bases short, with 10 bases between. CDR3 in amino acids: CASSQARSGNIQYF. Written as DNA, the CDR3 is TGTGCCAGCAGCCAAGCTCGGTCTGGAAACATTCAGTACTTC.

In DNA, the CDR3 is TGTGCCAGCAGCTTAGATAACAGAAACTATGGCTACACCTTC. Amino acid sequence: CASSLDNRNYGYTF. The chain joins TRBV11-2 to TRBJ1-2; D is undetermined. Trimming cost V 0 bases and J 2 bases, with 7 bases left between them. CDR3 length equals 14 residues. Germline V gene lookup returns CDR1 SGHAT and CDR2 FQNNGV. Full variable domain (outside the CDR3, taken from reference TRBV11-2 and TRBJ1-2): EAGVAQSPRYKIIEKRQSVAFWCNPISGHATLYWYQQILGQGPKLLIQFQNNGVVDDSQLPKDRFSAERLKGVDSTLKIQPAKLEDSAVYLCASSLDNRNYGYTFGSGTRLTVV.

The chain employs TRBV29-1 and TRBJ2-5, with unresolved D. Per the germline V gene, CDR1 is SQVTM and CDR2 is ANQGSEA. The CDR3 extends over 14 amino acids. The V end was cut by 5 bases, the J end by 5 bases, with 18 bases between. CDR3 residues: CSVSTTQPRETQYF. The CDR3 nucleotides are TGCAGCGTTTCAACAACTCAACCGAGGGAGACCCAGTACTTC.

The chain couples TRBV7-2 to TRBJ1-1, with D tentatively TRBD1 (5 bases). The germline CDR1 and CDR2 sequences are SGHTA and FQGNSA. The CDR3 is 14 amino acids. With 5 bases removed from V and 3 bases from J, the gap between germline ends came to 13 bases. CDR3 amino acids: CASSRKDTDTEAFF. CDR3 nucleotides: TGTGCCAGCAGCCGGAAGGACACAGACACTGAAGCTTTCTTT.

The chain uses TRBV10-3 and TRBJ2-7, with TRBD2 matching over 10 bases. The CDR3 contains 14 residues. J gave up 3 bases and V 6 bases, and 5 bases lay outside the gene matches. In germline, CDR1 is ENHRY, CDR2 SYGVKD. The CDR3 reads CAIRGTSADYEQYF. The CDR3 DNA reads TGTGCCATCAGGGGGACTAGCGCGGACTACGAGCAGTACTTC.

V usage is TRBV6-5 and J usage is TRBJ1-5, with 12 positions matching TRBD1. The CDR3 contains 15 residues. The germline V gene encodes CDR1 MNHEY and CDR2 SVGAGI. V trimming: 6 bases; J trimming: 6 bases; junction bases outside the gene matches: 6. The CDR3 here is CASRGTGGGGQPQHF. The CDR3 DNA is TGTGCCAGCAGAGGGACAGGGGGCGGGGGTCAGCCCCAGCATTTT.

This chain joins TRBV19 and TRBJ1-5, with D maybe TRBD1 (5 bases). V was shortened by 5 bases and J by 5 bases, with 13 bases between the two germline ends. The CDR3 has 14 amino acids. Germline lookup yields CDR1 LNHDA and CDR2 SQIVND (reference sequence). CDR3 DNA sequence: TGTGCCAGTAGTGGGATGGCAGGGTATCAGCCCCAGCATTTT. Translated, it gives CASSGMAGYQPQHF.

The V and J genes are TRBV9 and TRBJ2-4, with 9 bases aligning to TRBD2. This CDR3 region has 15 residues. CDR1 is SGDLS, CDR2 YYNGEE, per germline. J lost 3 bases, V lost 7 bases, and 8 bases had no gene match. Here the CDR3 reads CASSAGGDVKNIQYF. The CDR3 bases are TGTGCCAGCTCCGCGGGAGGGGATGTCAAAAACATTCAGTACTTC.

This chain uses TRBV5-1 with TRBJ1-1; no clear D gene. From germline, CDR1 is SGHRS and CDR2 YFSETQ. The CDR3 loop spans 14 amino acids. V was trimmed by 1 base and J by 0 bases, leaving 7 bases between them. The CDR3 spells CASSLMRVNTEAFF. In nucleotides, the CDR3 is TGCGCCAGCAGCTTGATGAGAGTGAACACTGAAGCTTTCTTT.

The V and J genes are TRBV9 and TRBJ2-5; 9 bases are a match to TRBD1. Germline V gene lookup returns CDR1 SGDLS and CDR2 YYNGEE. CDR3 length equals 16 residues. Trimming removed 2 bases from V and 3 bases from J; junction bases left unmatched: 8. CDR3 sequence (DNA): TGTGCCAGCAGCGTGGGGACAGGGTTGGGGGAAGAGACCCAGTACTTC. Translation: CASSVGTGLGEETQYF.

The CDR3 spells CASSLRTGTSYEQYF. The CDR3 nucleotides are TGTGCCAGCAGCCTAAGGACAGGGACCTCCTACGAGCAGTACTTC. The chain uses TRBV27 and TRBJ2-7; TRBD1 matches at 8 bases. V gave up 6 bases and J gave up 0 bases; unmatched junction bases: 7. The CDR3 has 15 amino acids. CDR1 is MNHEY and CDR2 is SMNVEV in the germline V gene (reference sequence).

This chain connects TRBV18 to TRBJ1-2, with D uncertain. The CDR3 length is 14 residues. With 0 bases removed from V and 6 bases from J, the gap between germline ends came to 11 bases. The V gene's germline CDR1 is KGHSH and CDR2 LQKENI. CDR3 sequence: CASSPPGIWDGYTF. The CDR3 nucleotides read TGTGCCAGCTCACCACCCGGGATCTGGGATGGCTACACCTTC.

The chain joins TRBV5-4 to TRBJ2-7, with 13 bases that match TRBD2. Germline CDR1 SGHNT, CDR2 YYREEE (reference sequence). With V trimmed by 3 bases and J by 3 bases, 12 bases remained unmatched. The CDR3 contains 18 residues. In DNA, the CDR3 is TGTGCCAGCAGCTCCGGGACTAGCGGGACCACAACGATCTACGAGCAGTACTTC. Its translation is CASSSGTSGTTTIYEQYF.

Here the CDR3 reads CASSYRGSSPLHF. Here the CDR3 DNA reads TGTGCCAGCAGTTACAGGGGCTCGTCACCCCTCCACTTT. This rearrangement joins TRBV6-5 to TRBJ1-6, with TRBD1 as a possible D gene (5 bases). The CDR3 covers 13 residues. From germline, CDR1 is MNHEY and CDR2 SVGAGI. Between the trimmed V and J ends, which lost 2 bases and 10 bases, there was a span of 9 bases.

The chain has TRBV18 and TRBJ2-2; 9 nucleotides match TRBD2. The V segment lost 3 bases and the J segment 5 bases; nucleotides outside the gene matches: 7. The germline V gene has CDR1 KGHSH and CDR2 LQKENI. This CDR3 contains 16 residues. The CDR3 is CASSPYSGGATGELFF. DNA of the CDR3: TGTGCCAGCTCACCTTATAGCGGGGGTGCAACCGGGGAGCTGTTTTTT.